This paragraph covers one T cell receptor (beta chain) sequence. The CDR3 totals 13 residues. The V gene lost 6 bases and the J gene lost 8 bases, with 16 bases spanning the gap. Germline lookup yields CDR1 MNHNS and CDR2 SASEGT. Profiled with immunoSEQ multiplex PCR; TCRdb holds only in-frame clones, not every one. Among under 15,000 clones listed, 80% to 90% were seen once. This entry is derived from a study of tumor-infiltrating lymphocytes in localized non-small cell lung cancer. The chain carries TRBV6-1 and TRBJ1-2; weak D call: TRBD1 (6 bases). The specimen was uninvolved lung tissue not adjacent to the tumor. The clonotype originates from a human donor with non-small cell lung cancer. CDR3 in DNA: TGTGCCAGCAGCGGGACCCTCGACAGGGGCTACACCTTC. This codes for CASSGTLDRGYTF.